A single sample is the source of the 18 T cell receptor beta chains below, sequenced in a study of siplizumab effects on memory and regulatory T cells. Some clones are missing from TCRdb's copy, which holds only in-frame ones; the method was immunoSEQ multiplex PCR. The sample has roughly 7,100 clones; just over 35% are singletons. Antigens of these TCRs are unknown. The mixed lymphocyte reaction cells were held in coculture (37°C) for over 5 days. The sequenced material came from CFSE-low (dividing) CD8+ T cells sorted from an allogeneic mixed lymphocyte reaction. Receptor source: a human donor in good health; the cells came from an allogeneic mixed lymphocyte reaction.

Judged by abundance, this clone is medium-sized. The chain recombines TRBV9 with TRBJ2-7; weak D call: TRBD2 (6 bases). The V end was cut by 3 bases, the J end by 4 bases, with 11 bases between. The CDR3 consists of 13 residues. The germline V gene encodes CDR1 SGDLS and CDR2 YYNGEE. CDR3 nucleotide sequence: TGTGCCAGCAGCGACGGACTATCTTACGAGCAGTACTTC. Translating gives CASSDGLSYEQYF.

The chain employs TRBV28 and TRBJ2-2, with D possibly matching TRBD2 (6 bases). The germline V gene encodes CDR1 MDHEN and CDR2 SYDVKM. V shed 6 bases and J shed 1 base, with 9 bases lying between them. The CDR3 totals 14 residues. For the CDR3, the DNA is TGTGCCAGCAGCGGCGGGATGAACACCGGGGAGCTGTTTTTT. Amino acid sequence: CASSGGMNTGELFF.

The table lists this clone with a few counts. The V gene is TRBV11-2, the J gene TRBJ2-7; the D is unclear. Germline CDR1 and CDR2: SGHAT and FQNNGV. The CDR3 consists of 13 residues. Trimming removed 6 bases at V and 1 base at J, with 10 bases between. CDR3 region: CASSLHPSYEQYF. The CDR3 nucleotides are TGTGCCAGCAGTCTACACCCTTCCTACGAGCAGTACTTC.

This clone has a handful of counts. The CDR3 region has the DNA TGTGCCAGCAGTTATACTGGGGGAAATGAGCAGTTCTTC. Residues: CASSYTGGNEQFF. V usage is TRBV27 and J usage is TRBJ2-1, with D perhaps given as TRBD1 or TRBD2 (5 bases each). The ends were cut back, 4 bases at V and 7 bases at J, with 11 bases in the middle. The CDR3 extends over 13 amino acids. Per germline, CDR1 MNHEY and CDR2 SMNVEV (reference sequence).

The chain combines TRBV9 with TRBJ2-5; D is ambiguous. The ends were cut back, 0 bases at V and 2 bases at J, with 11 bases in the middle. This CDR3 comprises 15 residues. The germline V gene has CDR1 SGDLS and CDR2 YYNGEE. The CDR3 here is CASSVEGFTQETQYF. CDR3 nucleotides: TGTGCCAGCAGCGTAGAAGGGTTCACACAAGAGACCCAGTACTTC.

The sample holds a few counts of this clone. The J gene is TRBJ1-1, the V gene TRBV27; no reliable D call. Trimming stripped 6 bases from V and 0 bases from J, with 14 bases between. This CDR3 has 15 amino acids. Germline V gene data show CDR1 as MNHEY and CDR2 as SMNVEV (reference sequence). Here the CDR3 DNA reads TGTGCCAGCAGGGTATTGATGGGGATGAACACTGAAGCTTTCTTT. Translation: CASRVLMGMNTEAFF.

Only one count was recorded for this clone. The rearrangement joins TRBV7-3 to TRBJ1-2; TRBD1 agrees at 7 bases. Germline CDR1 SGHTA, CDR2 FQGTGA. This CDR3 contains 16 residues. Losses at the gene ends were 2 bases for V and 4 bases for J; bases not matched to a gene: 10. CDR3 nucleotides: TGTGCCAGCAGCTTAGCGCCAACAGGGGTACCCTATGGCTACACCTTC. Its translation: CASSLAPTGVPYGYTF.

This clone was detected only a few times. The same CDR3 arises from other DNA sequences in this sample as well. The chain is built from TRBV15 and TRBJ2-1, with 8 bases that match TRBD2. The V and J ends lost 5 bases and 3 bases, in that order; junction bases with no gene match: 12. Germline-derived CDR1 and CDR2 are LNHNV and YYDKDF (reference sequence). This CDR3 region has 17 residues. The CDR3 spells CATSSRGTLAGYNEQFF. The CDR3 nucleotides read TGTGCCACCAGCTCTCGGGGGACCCTAGCGGGCTACAATGAGCAGTTCTTC.

J is TRBJ2-2 and V is TRBV7-9, with 7 bases fitting TRBD1. Germline V gene sequence: CDR1 SEHNR, CDR2 FQNEAQ (reference sequence). The CDR3 runs to 15 residues. J gave up 0 bases and V 4 bases, and 2 bases lay outside the gene matches. The CDR3 region is CASSSTGSNTGELFF. The CDR3, as DNA: TGTGCCAGCAGCTCGACAGGGTCGAACACCGGGGAGCTGTTTTTT.

The J gene is TRBJ2-6, the V gene TRBV9; 7 positions agree with TRBD1. V trimming: 3 bases; J trimming: 0 bases; junction bases outside the gene matches: 12. CDR1 SGDLS and CDR2 YYNGEE come from the germline V gene. There are 19 residues in the CDR3. CDR3 in amino acids: CASSGTGTAISSGANVLTF. The CDR3 nucleotides read TGTGCCAGCAGCGGAACCGGGACAGCGATAAGCTCTGGGGCCAACGTCCTGACTTTC.

This clone occurred a few times. V gene TRBV5-6 combines with J gene TRBJ2-2; TRBD1 matches at 9 bases. The CDR3 consists of 19 residues. V shed 3 bases, J shed 4 bases, and the junction held 16 bases outside the gene matches. CDR1 and CDR2 (germline): SGHDT, YYEEEE. The CDR3 DNA reads TGTGCCAGCAGCTCAGAGGGGATCGACAGGGGGTCTAGCACCGGGGAGCTGTTTTTT. Translation gives CASSSEGIDRGSSTGELFF.

This clone was counted between two and nine times. V is TRBV7-9 and J is TRBJ2-1; D unresolved. V was clipped by 1 base and J by 6 bases, with 4 bases between them. Germline V gene sequence: CDR1 SEHNR, CDR2 FQNEAQ (reference sequence). There are 12 residues in the CDR3. The CDR3 sequence: CASSLEFNEQFF. The CDR3 nucleotides are TGTGCCAGCAGCTTAGAGTTCAATGAGCAGTTCTTC.

This clone is medium-sized within its sample. The J gene is TRBJ2-7, the V gene TRBV11-2, with D perhaps matching TRBD1 or TRBD2 (6 bases each). V was shortened by 8 bases and J by 4 bases, with 18 bases between the two germline ends. CDR1 is SGHAT, CDR2 FQNNGV, per germline. This CDR3 is 14 amino acids long. The CDR3 DNA is TGTGCCAGCTCCCTAGGAGGGGGAACATACGAGCAGTACTTC. This sequence encodes CASSLGGGTYEQYF.

J is TRBJ1-1 and V is TRBV6-9, with D perhaps TRBD1 (6 bases). V was pared by 3 bases and J by 4 bases, with 9 bases between. Germline-derived CDR1 and CDR2 are MNHGY and SVAAGI. The CDR3 is 13 residues long. CDR3 coding DNA: TGTGCCAGCAGTTACGCGGGGGCCACTGAAGCTTTCTTT. Its translation is CASSYAGATEAFF.

This clone is medium-sized. The chain carries TRBV27 and TRBJ2-3; D is undetermined. CDR1 is MNHEY and CDR2 is SMNVEV in the germline V gene (reference sequence). V was trimmed by 8 bases and J by 0 bases, leaving 9 bases between them. This CDR3 comprises 13 residues. The CDR3 region has the DNA TGTGCCAGCGGGGTACCTAGCACAGATACGCAGTATTTT. Translating it yields CASGVPSTDTQYF.

The CDR3 DNA sequence: TGTGCCAGCAGCCCCCCTTGGTTAGATACGCAGTATTTT. It specifies CASSPPWLDTQYF. The chain uses TRBV28 and TRBJ2-3; D call uncertain. Germline V gives CDR1 MDHEN, CDR2 SYDVKM. This CDR3 comprises 13 residues. Trimming cost V 6 bases and J 5 bases, with 12 bases left between them.

This chain joins TRBV28 and TRBJ2-1, with D possibly called TRBD1 or TRBD2 (5 bases each). In germline, CDR1 is MDHEN, CDR2 SYDVKM. Trimming removed 6 bases at V and 10 bases at J, with 13 bases between. The CDR3 spans 12 residues. DNA of the CDR3: TGTGCCAGCAGCCTCGGGACGTCCGAGCAGTTCTTC. As protein: CASSLGTSEQFF.

By share of the sample, this clone is medium-sized. The chain has TRBV19 and TRBJ2-3; D may be TRBD1 (6 bases). CDR3 length: 15 residues. Germline CDR1 LNHDA, CDR2 SQIVND (reference sequence). The ends were cut back, 2 bases at V and 0 bases at J, with 9 bases in the middle. CDR3 coding DNA: TGTGCCAGTAGTATATGGACAGCTAGCACAGATACGCAGTATTTT. Its protein product is CASSIWTASTDTQYF.